Following are 4 T cell receptor beta chains from one sample sequenced in a study of tumor-infiltrating lymphocytes in localized non-small cell lung cancer. Using immunoSEQ multiplex PCR, the repertoire was profiled, and TCRdb retains in-frame clones only, with some absent. The sample includes 11,000 or so clones, roughly 76% of them seen just once. Sequencing used uninvolved lung tissue not adjacent to the tumor. The receptor source for this set is a human donor with non-small cell lung cancer.

V gene TRBV27 combines with J gene TRBJ1-6, with no clear D. Germline lookup yields CDR1 MNHEY and CDR2 SMNVEV (reference sequence). V was shortened by 4 bases and J by 2 bases, with 3 bases between the two germline ends. The CDR3 is 13 residues long. The CDR3, as DNA: TGTGCCAGCAGTTCTACCTATAATTCACCCCTCCACTTT. Translated: CASSSTYNSPLHF.

The rearrangement joins TRBV5-8 to TRBJ2-1; D perhaps matches TRBD2 (6 bases). V was clipped by 4 bases and J by 1 base, with 12 bases between them. The germline V gene encodes CDR1 SGHTS and CDR2 YDEGEE. The CDR3 sequence is 15 residues long. CDR3 DNA: TGTGCCAGCAGCGGGACTCCCCGTTCCTACAATGAGCAGTTCTTC. Protein sequence: CASSGTPRSYNEQFF.

The genes are TRBV6-5 and TRBJ2-2; D is ambiguous. CDR1 is MNHEY and CDR2 is SVGAGI in the germline V gene. The CDR3 extends over 13 amino acids. Between the trimmed V and J ends, which lost 7 bases and 1 base, there was a span of 7 bases. The CDR3 DNA follows: TGTGCCAGCAACCCACGGAACACCGGGGAGCTGTTTTTT. Residues: CASNPRNTGELFF.

The V call is TRBV11-1, the J call TRBJ2-3, with D possibly called TRBD1 or TRBD2 (6 bases each). This CDR3 is 17 amino acids long. Germline loops: CDR1 SGHAT, CDR2 FQDESV (reference sequence). Trimming removed 1 base at V and 0 bases at J, with 14 bases between. The CDR3 DNA follows: TGTGCCAGCAGCTTAGGAAGGGGGGCGAGGAGCACAGATACGCAGTATTTT. Protein sequence: CASSLGRGARSTDTQYF. Full variable domain (missing parts from reference TRBV11-1 and TRBJ2-3): EAEVAQSPRYKITEKSQAVAFWCDPISGHATLYWYRQILGQGPELLVQFQDESVVDDSQLPKDRFSAERLKGVDSTLKIQPAELGDSAMYLCASSLGRGARSTDTQYFGPGTRLTVL.